The rows below give T cell receptor beta chains drawn from one sample of a study of blood T cell repertoires in COVID-19. Sequenced by immunoSEQ multiplex PCR; TCRdb stores in-frame clones only, minus some. The data hold just over 80,000 clones, with around 81% observed a single time. Sequencing was performed on peripheral blood. The receptors shown here come from a man aged 80 or over with acute or convalescent COVID-19. Both conserved end residues are part of each CDR3. A D gene is named only where the DNA matches it firmly. The listing skips clone size in some rows; elsewhere it reads once, few, many or a size class.

>TRBJ2-7|few|TRBV12-3/TRBV12-4|-
CASSLISTGRLYF
TGTGCCAGCAGTCTTATATCGACAGGGAGGCTCTACTTC
>TRBJ1-2|-|TRBV18|-
CASSPGQRGHYGYTF
TGTGCCAGCTCACCAGGACAGCGGGGCCACTATGGCTACACCTTC
>TRBJ2-3|few|TRBV30|-
CAWTRTAGGTQYF
TGTGCCTGGACTCGCACCGCCGGAGGTACGCAGTATTTT
>TRBJ1-6|-|TRBV7-3|TRBD1
CASSLGQAGSPLHF
TGTGCCAGCAGCTTAGGACAGGCTGGTTCACCCCTCCACTTT
>TRBJ1-2|-|TRBV28|-
CASSGPGYGGFNYGYTF
TGTGCCAGCAGTGGTCCTGGCTATGGGGGGTTTAACTATGGCTACACCTTC
>TRBJ1-5|-|TRBV6-5|-
CASTMEWAQPQHF
TGTGCCAGCACGATGGAATGGGCCCAGCCCCAGCATTTT
>TRBJ2-2|-|TRBV9|TRBD2
CASSAEGTSGSQTGELFF
TGTGCCAGCAGCGCCGAAGGGACTAGCGGGAGTCAGACCGGGGAGCTGTTTTTT
>TRBJ1-1|-|TRBV28|-
CASSSPGGNTEAFF
TGTGCCAGCAGTTCCCCCGGGGGGAACACTGAAGCTTTCTTT
>TRBJ2-3|-|TRBV18|TRBD1
CASSPGQGYTDTQYF
TGTGCCAGCTCACCTGGACAGGGTTACACAGATACGCAGTATTTT
>TRBJ2-1|-|TRBV7-3|-
CASSLGSLSYNEQFF
TGTGCCAGCAGCCTTGGGAGCCTCTCCTACAATGAGCAGTTCTTC
>TRBJ2-5|-|TRBV12-5|TRBD1
CASGRGLSEETQYF
TGTGCTAGTGGCAGGGGGCTAAGTGAAGAGACCCAGTACTTC
>TRBJ2-7|-|TRBV7-2|-
CASSEGRGLGEQYF
TGTGCCAGCAGCGAGGGCAGGGGTTTAGGGGAGCAGTACTTC
>TRBJ1-2|-|TRBV5-1|TRBD1
CASSLGQGNYGYTF
TGCGCCAGCAGCTTGGGACAGGGGAACTATGGCTACACCTTC
>TRBJ2-1|-|TRBV15|-
CATSRAQGMDEQFF
TGTGCCACCAGCAGAGCACAGGGCATGGATGAGCAGTTCTTC
>TRBJ2-4|-|TRBV2|TRBD1
CASSEDRGLEMYF
TGTGCCAGCAGTGAGGACAGGGGGCTAGAGATGTACTTC
>TRBJ2-7|-|TRBV6-5|TRBD1
CASRIGTGGGYEQYF
TGTGCCAGCAGGATCGGGACAGGGGGAGGCTACGAGCAGTACTTC
>TRBJ2-1|few|TRBV29-1|-
CSASFLYNEQFF
TGCAGCGCCTCTTTCTTGTACAATGAGCAGTTCTTC
>TRBJ2-7|-|TRBV18|TRBD1
CASSLDRARGEQYF
TGTGCCAGCTCACTCGACAGGGCCCGAGGCGAGCAGTACTTC
>TRBJ1-3|-|TRBV18|-
CASSPQLSLHSGNTIYF
TGTGCCAGCTCACCCCAACTCTCATTGCACTCTGGAAACACCATATATTTT
>TRBJ2-2|-|TRBV7-2|TRBD2
CASRLTSGRTNTGELFF
TGTGCCAGCAGGCTGACTAGCGGGAGGACGAACACCGGGGAGCTGTTTTTT
>TRBJ2-7|once|TRBV3-1/TRBV3-2|TRBD1
CASSQDMGTGLNEQYF
TGTGCCAGCAGCCAAGATATGGGGACAGGGCTAAACGAGCAGTACTTC
>TRBJ1-2|-|TRBV5-1|TRBD1
CASSRPGTGSYGYTF
TGCGCCAGCAGCCGACCCGGGACAGGGAGTTATGGCTACACCTTC
>TRBJ2-7|-|TRBV28|-
CASSLPRAATYEQYF
TGTGCCAGCAGTTTACCCAGGGCCGCGACCTACGAGCAGTACTTC
>TRBJ2-1|-|TRBV5-1|-
CASSLGGSSYNEQFF
TGCGCCAGCAGCTTGGGTGGGAGCTCCTACAATGAGCAGTTCTTC
>TRBJ1-5|few|TRBV19|TRBD1
CASSINRGQGNQPQHF
TGTGCCAGTAGTATTAATAGGGGACAGGGGAATCAGCCCCAGCATTTT
>TRBJ2-1|-|TRBV29-1|-
CSVVRGFYNEQFF
TGCAGCGTTGTTCGCGGCTTCTACAATGAGCAGTTCTTC
>TRBJ2-5|-|TRBV7-3|-
CASSLLGTQETQYF
TGTGCCAGCAGCTTATTGGGGACTCAAGAGACCCAGTACTTC
>TRBJ1-4|-|TRBV28|-
CASSGGAALGNEKLFF
TGTGCCAGCAGTGGTGGGGCAGCCTTGGGGAATGAAAAACTGTTTTTT
>TRBJ1-5|once|TRBV2|-
CASSDPGKPQHF
TGTGCCAGCAGTGACCCCGGGAAGCCCCAGCATTTT
>TRBJ2-3|-|TRBV5-1|TRBD2
CASSVGTSGSSDTQYF
TGCGCCAGCAGCGTCGGGACTAGCGGGAGTTCAGATACGCAGTATTTT
>TRBJ1-4|-|TRBV7-9|TRBD1
CASSPQGQHNEKLFF
TGTGCCAGCAGCCCTCAGGGACAGCATAATGAAAAACTGTTTTTT
>TRBJ2-5|-|TRBV5-1|TRBD2
CASSLGGSGSTQETQYF
TGCGCCAGCAGCCTCGGTGGGAGCGGGAGTACCCAAGAGACCCAGTACTTC
>TRBJ1-5|-|TRBV24-1|-
CATSDFTRDQPQHF
TGTGCCACCAGTGATTTCACCCGGGATCAGCCCCAGCATTTT
>TRBJ2-1|-|TRBV7-3|-
CASSLTNSNNEQFF
TGTGCCAGCAGCTTAACAAACAGCAACAATGAGCAGTTCTTC
>TRBJ2-5|-|TRBV7-2|-
CASSRQLQETQYF
TGTGCCAGCAGCCGACAGCTCCAAGAGACCCAGTACTTC
>TRBJ1-3|-|TRBV7-9|-
CASSPYRVAGNTIYF
TGTGCCAGCAGCCCGTACAGGGTTGCTGGAAACACCATATATTTT
>TRBJ1-1|-|TRBV28|-
CASKLRVPVNGAFF
TGTGCCAGTAAACTACGGGTGCCGGTGAACGGAGCTTTCTTT
>TRBJ2-4|-|TRBV2|-
CASSEGGAKNIQYF
TGTGCCAGCAGTGAGGGGGGAGCCAAAAACATTCAGTACTTC
>TRBJ1-5|-|TRBV27|-
CASSFRENQPQHF
TGTGCCAGCAGTTTTCGGGAGAATCAGCCCCAGCATTTT
>TRBJ2-5|-|TRBV27|TRBD2
CASSPGGGLAGGETQYF
TGTGCCAGCAGTCCGGGGGGCGGGCTAGCGGGAGGAGAGACCCAGTACTTC
>TRBJ1-4|-|TRBV19|-
CASSGGRSPNEKLFF
TGTGCCAGTAGCGGGGGGCGCAGCCCTAATGAAAAACTGTTTTTT
>TRBJ2-1|-|TRBV27|-
CASRVRILYNEQFF
TGTGCCAGCCGGGTAAGAATCCTCTACAATGAGCAGTTCTTC
>TRBJ1-1|-|TRBV27|TRBD1
CASSRPRDRVNTEAFF
TGTGCCAGCAGTCGCCCCCGGGACAGGGTTAACACTGAAGCTTTCTTT
>TRBJ1-5|-|TRBV28|TRBD1
CASLAGGHSNQPQHF
TGTGCCAGCTTGGCAGGGGGCCATAGCAATCAGCCCCAGCATTTT
>TRBJ1-2|-|TRBV2|TRBD1
CASSRAGGRYGYTF
TGTGCCAGCAGTAGGGCAGGGGGCCGCTATGGCTACACCTTC
>TRBJ2-1|-|TRBV14|-
CASSSDFYNEQFF
TGTGCCAGCAGCTCGGACTTTTACAATGAGCAGTTCTTC
>TRBJ2-7|-|TRBV28|-
CASSLTPSGITYEQYF
TGTGCCAGCAGTCTCACCCCCTCAGGGATCACCTACGAGCAGTACTTC
>TRBJ2-7|-|TRBV7-6|-
CASSSTGIEQYF
TGTGCCAGCAGCTCGACAGGTATCGAGCAGTACTTC
>TRBJ1-5|-|TRBV28|TRBD1
CASRKDRVNQPQHF
TGTGCCAGCAGGAAAGACAGGGTCAATCAGCCCCAGCATTTT
>TRBJ1-2|-|TRBV5-1|TRBD1
CASSLAGTAYGYTF
TGCGCCAGCAGCTTGGCCGGGACAGCATATGGCTACACCTTC